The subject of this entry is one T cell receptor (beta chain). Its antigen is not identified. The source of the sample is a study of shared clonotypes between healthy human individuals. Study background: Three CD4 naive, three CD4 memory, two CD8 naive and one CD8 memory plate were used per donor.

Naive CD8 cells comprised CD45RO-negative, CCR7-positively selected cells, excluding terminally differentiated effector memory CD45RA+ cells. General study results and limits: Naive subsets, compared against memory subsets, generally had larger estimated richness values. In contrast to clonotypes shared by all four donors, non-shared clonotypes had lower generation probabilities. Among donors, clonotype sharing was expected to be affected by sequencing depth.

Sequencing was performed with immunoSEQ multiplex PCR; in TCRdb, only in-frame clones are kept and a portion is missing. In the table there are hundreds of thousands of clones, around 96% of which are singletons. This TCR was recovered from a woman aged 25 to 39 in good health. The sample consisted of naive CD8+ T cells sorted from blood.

As DNA, the CDR3 is TGTGCCAGCAGTGACAGGGCCCCAAGCAATCAGCCCCAGCATTTT. Its translation: CASSDRAPSNQPQHF. This chain connects TRBV2 to TRBJ1-5, with D tentatively TRBD1 (5 bases). V was cut by 3 bases and J by 1 base, with 10 bases left in between. The germline V gene encodes CDR1 SNHLY and CDR2 FYNNEI. This CDR3 is 15 amino acids long.